The rows below give T cell receptor beta chains drawn from one sample of a study of T cells after yellow fever vaccination. A single record per CDR3 protein comes from TCRdb applying MiXCR to the 5' RACE reads. Of hundreds of thousands of distinct CDR3 sequences in the sample, around 6.4% were seen once. Here the sequenced sample was PBMCs, taken 5 days after the yellow fever booster vaccination. All receptors come from a man aged 25-45 years who received the YFV17D yellow fever vaccine. Both conserved end residues are part of each CDR3. The order of the fields is D gene, clone size, J gene, V gene, CDR3 DNA, CDR3 protein. The D gene is left open where the match is weak. Size is stated for part of the rows, as once, few or many counts, or as a class when the clone is expanded.

>-|few|TRBJ2-3|TRBV12-3/TRBV12-4
TGTGCCAGCAGTGAAAGTGGGAGGCGCGATACGCAGTATTTT
CASSESGRRDTQYF
>TRBD1|many|TRBJ1-5|TRBV11-2
TGTGCCAGCAGCCCTGACAGGGGGGATCAGCCCCAGCATTTT
CASSPDRGDQPQHF
>TRBD2|few|TRBJ2-7|TRBV12-3/TRBV12-4
TGTGCCAGCAGTAGCGGGAGCGCGGGCTACGAGCAGTACTTC
CASSSGSAGYEQYF
>-|many|TRBJ2-1|TRBV5-1
TGCGCCAGCAGCGGGCCCGATGAGCAGTTCTTC
CASSGPDEQFF
>TRBD2|many|TRBJ2-3|TRBV11-2
TGTGCCAGCAGCTTCCCCGGAACTAGCGGGATGCTAGGCACAGATACGCAGTATTTT
CASSFPGTSGMLGTDTQYF
>-|-|TRBJ1-1|TRBV10-3
TGTGCCCACCGGTCGACATCGAAGACTGAAGCTTTCTTT
CAHRSTSKTEAFF
>-|many|TRBJ2-2|TRBV12-3/TRBV12-4
TGTGCCAGCAGTTTACGCTTCGGGACTCCGAACACCGGGGAGCTGTTTTTT
CASSLRFGTPNTGELFF
>TRBD2|few|TRBJ2-3|TRBV4-3
TGCGCCAGCAGCCAACTGACTAGCAATGGCGCAGATACGCAGTATTTT
CASSQLTSNGADTQYF
>-|-|TRBJ2-1|TRBV5-1
TGCGCCAGCAGCTTGGGGAGCTCAGGTGAGCAGTTCTTC
CASSLGSSGEQFF
>-|few|TRBJ2-3|TRBV11-2
TGTGCCAGCAGCTTGGGGTCCAGGGATACGCAGTATTTT
CASSLGSRDTQYF
>TRBD2|-|TRBJ2-3|TRBV4-3
TGCGCCAGCAGCCAAGGACTAGCGGGAGTATATACGCAGTATTTT
CASSQGLAGVYTQYF
>TRBD2|-|TRBJ2-3|TRBV5-1
TGCGCCAGCAGCTTGGGAGCGGGGCGCTTAGATACGCAGTATTTT
CASSLGAGRLDTQYF
>TRBD1|many|TRBJ2-3|TRBV5-1
TGCGCCAGCAGCGGGACAGTGACCAGGGATACGCAGTATTTT
CASSGTVTRDTQYF
>-|many|TRBJ2-5|TRBV12-3/TRBV12-4
TGTGCCAGCAGCCCCAGGGAGGAGACCCAGTACTTC
CASSPREETQYF
>TRBD1|few|TRBJ1-1|TRBV24-1
TGTGCCACCAGTGACCTTTCAGACAGGGGTAGTCGGAAAACTGAAGCTTTCTTT
CATSDLSDRGSRKTEAFF
>TRBD2|-|TRBJ2-1|TRBV30
TGTGCCTGGAGTCGCGTAGGACTAGACTACAATGAGCAGTTCTTC
CAWSRVGLDYNEQFF
>-|few|TRBJ1-5|TRBV3-1
TGTGCCAGCAGCCCCGGGACAAGTTATAGCAATCAGCCCCAGCATTTT
CASSPGTSYSNQPQHF
>TRBD2|many|TRBJ2-1|TRBV20-1
TGCAGTGCTAGGGCTAGCGGGAGGCTCCACAATGAGCAGTTCTTC
CSARASGRLHNEQFF
>-|many|TRBJ1-5|TRBV28
TGTGCCAGCAGTTTAACACCAACGGGCAATCAGCCCCAGCATTTT
CASSLTPTGNQPQHF
>-|many|TRBJ2-1|TRBV7-8
TGTGCCAGCAGCCCCCCGGGCGCGGGTGACAATGAGCAGTTCTTC
CASSPPGAGDNEQFF
>-|many|TRBJ2-4|TRBV20-1
TGCAGTGCTACAGACTGGGCCAAAAACATTCAGTACTTC
CSATDWAKNIQYF
>-|-|TRBJ2-2|TRBV5-3
TGTGCCATGAGCCCCGGGAGCCAGGGCGGCACCGGGGAGCTGTTTTTT
CAMSPGSQGGTGELFF
>TRBD2|-|TRBJ2-1|TRBV6-2/TRBV6-3
TGTGCCAGCAGCCGACCGGGACTAGCGGGAGGCCGTTATGACTACAATGAGCAGTTCTTC
CASSRPGLAGGRYDYNEQFF
>-|-|TRBJ2-1|TRBV27
TGTGCCACCCGTAGCTTCTCGAGCTCCTACAATGAGCAGTTCTTC
CATRSFSSSYNEQFF
>TRBD2|many|TRBJ2-3|TRBV9
TGTGCCAGCAGCGTAGAGGGAGTGGAGGGGACTAGCGGATCAGATACGCAGTATTTT
CASSVEGVEGTSGSDTQYF
>-|many|TRBJ2-7|TRBV3-1
TGTGCCAGCAGCCAGGGGGCGCGTATCCACGAGCAGTACTTC
CASSQGARIHEQYF
>TRBD2|few|TRBJ2-1|TRBV24-1
TGTGCCACCAGTGAGGAACTAGCGGGAGTTTCTGAGCAGTTCTTC
CATSEELAGVSEQFF
>TRBD2|many|TRBJ2-7|TRBV20-1
TGCAGTGCTAGAGATCTCGGGAGGGGTATGTTCTGGGTCTACGAGCAGTACTTC
CSARDLGRGMFWVYEQYF
>TRBD2|many|TRBJ2-7|TRBV5-1
TGCGCCAGCAGCTCGCCCCGTGGAGGTGTCGGGGGGGAGCAGTACTTC
CASSSPRGGVGGEQYF
>-|-|TRBJ2-7|TRBV7-2
TGTGCCAGCAGCTTACAGGGCCTATCCCACGAGCAGTACTTC
CASSLQGLSHEQYF
>TRBD2|-|TRBJ2-1|TRBV24-1
TGTGCCACCAGTGACGCCACCGGGACTAGCGGGAGCCTCAATGAGCAGTTCTTC
CATSDATGTSGSLNEQFF
>TRBD2|few|TRBJ2-7|TRBV10-3
TGTGCCATCAGTGGAACCCTAGCGGGAGCCTCCTACGAGCAGTACTTC
CAISGTLAGASYEQYF
>TRBD2|-|TRBJ2-7|TRBV7-2
TGTGCCAGCACCAATGGGGGGGTCCTCAATAACTTC
CASTNGGVLNNF
>-|-|TRBJ2-1|TRBV7-9
TGTGCCAGCAGCTTAGGTAGTCCAGCGGTTAATGAGCAGTTCTTC
CASSLGSPAVNEQFF
>-|many|TRBJ2-7|TRBV6-2/TRBV6-3
TGTGCCAGCAGTTACCCCAGGAGCGGTCGTAGCTCCTACGAGCAGTACTTC
CASSYPRSGRSSYEQYF
>TRBD2|-|TRBJ2-5|TRBV7-8
TGTGCCAGCAGAGCCTGGACTAGCGGGAGTTCCACGGAGACCCAGTACTTC
CASRAWTSGSSTETQYF
>TRBD2|few|TRBJ2-7|TRBV5-1
TGCGCCAGCGGGTCTCAACCTAGCGGGAGGAACCGGCGCTCCTACGAGCAGTACTTC
CASGSQPSGRNRRSYEQYF
>-|few|TRBJ2-4|TRBV3-1
TGTGCCAGCAGCCAAGGATGGACGGGGACGGCCAAAAACATTCAGTACTTC
CASSQGWTGTAKNIQYF
>-|few|TRBJ2-3|TRBV12-3/TRBV12-4
TGTGCCAGCAGTTTGGAGGGATACACAGATACGCAGTATTTT
CASSLEGYTDTQYF
>-|many|TRBJ2-7|TRBV7-2
TGTGCCAGCACCACATACGCGGGAACGAACGAGCAGTACTTC
CASTTYAGTNEQYF
>TRBD2|few|TRBJ2-7|TRBV27
TGTGCCAGCAGTTTACGTGGGGGTGGGACTAGCGGGAGGAAGCAGTACTTC
CASSLRGGGTSGRKQYF
>TRBD2|few|TRBJ2-7|TRBV6-1
TGTGCCAGCAGTCCCCGGGGGGAGCGGGGCTCCTACGAGCAGTACTTC
CASSPRGERGSYEQYF
>-|-|TRBJ2-3|TRBV29-1
TGCAGCGTTGAAACCCTAAGTCGCCCGGGGCCCGGGGATACGCAGTATTTT
CSVETLSRPGPGDTQYF
>-|-|TRBJ1-2|TRBV7-9
TGTGCCAGCAGCCCGGACAGCAGCTCCTATGGCTACACCTTC
CASSPDSSSYGYTF
>TRBD2|-|TRBJ2-7|TRBV20-1
TGCAGTGCTAGACGGCGGGAGGCGGGCTACGAGCAGTACTTC
CSARRREAGYEQYF
>-|-|TRBJ1-2|TRBV20-1
TGCAGTGCTATATGGGACAACCAAATCTATGGCTACACCTTC
CSAIWDNQIYGYTF
>-|few|TRBJ1-1|TRBV29-1
TGCAGCGTTGAGGAGGGGTGGGCTGAAGCTTTCTTT
CSVEEGWAEAFF
>TRBD2|few|TRBJ2-5|TRBV5-6
TGTGCCAGCAGCTTCGGGACTAGCACAGAGACCCAGTACTTC
CASSFGTSTETQYF
>-|-|TRBJ2-1|TRBV20-1
TGCAGTGCTAGGGGGATGGAGAGCTCCTACAATGAGCAGTTCTTC
CSARGMESSYNEQFF
>-|few|TRBJ2-2|TRBV28
TGTGCCAGCACGAGGGCTAGTACTACCGGGGAGCTGTTTTTT
CASTRASTTGELFF
>-|-|TRBJ2-6|TRBV5-1
TGCGCCAGCAGCTCACAGCCTGGGGCCAACGTCCTGACTTTC
CASSSQPGANVLTF
>-|many|TRBJ2-2|TRBV15
TGTGCCACCAGCATCGACAGGATAGAACTCGGGGAGCTGTTTTTT
CATSIDRIELGELFF
>TRBD2|many|TRBJ2-1|TRBV18
TGTGCCAGCTCACCAATGACTAGCGGCTACAATGAGCAGTTCTTC
CASSPMTSGYNEQFF
>TRBD2|-|TRBJ2-3|TRBV6-1
TGTGCCAGTAGGCGGACTAGCGGAGTCCACCCCAGCACAGATACGCAGTATTTT
CASRRTSGVHPSTDTQYF
>-|few|TRBJ2-7|TRBV5-1
TGCGCCAGCAGCTTGAACAGGGATCTCGAGCAGTACTTC
CASSLNRDLEQYF
>-|many|TRBJ2-5|TRBV2
TGTGCCAGCAGCCCGGAGCTGTTTCAAGAGACCCAGTACTTC
CASSPELFQETQYF
>-|many|TRBJ2-5|TRBV12-3/TRBV12-4
TGTGCCAGCAGTTTTTTGATGGGAAACCAAGAGACCCAGTACTTC
CASSFLMGNQETQYF
>TRBD2|-|TRBJ2-3|TRBV20-1
TGCAGTGCTGCTCGGGACTACGCCACAGATACGCAGTATTTT
CSAARDYATDTQYF
>-|many|TRBJ1-4|TRBV18
TGTGCCAGCTCACACCTTCAGGCAGAAAAACTGTTTTTT
CASSHLQAEKLFF